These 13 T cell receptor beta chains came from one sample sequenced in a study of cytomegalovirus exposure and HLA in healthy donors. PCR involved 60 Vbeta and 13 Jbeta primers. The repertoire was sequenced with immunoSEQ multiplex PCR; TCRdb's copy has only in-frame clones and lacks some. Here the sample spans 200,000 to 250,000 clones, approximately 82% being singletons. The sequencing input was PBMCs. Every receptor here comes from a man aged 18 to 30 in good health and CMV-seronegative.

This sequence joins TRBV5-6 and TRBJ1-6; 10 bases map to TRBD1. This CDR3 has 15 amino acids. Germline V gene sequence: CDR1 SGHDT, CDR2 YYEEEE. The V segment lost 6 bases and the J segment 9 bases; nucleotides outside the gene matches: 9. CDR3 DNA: TGTGCCAGCACCCGTTGGGGGACAGGGGTTTCACCCCTCCACTTT. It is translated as CASTRWGTGVSPLHF. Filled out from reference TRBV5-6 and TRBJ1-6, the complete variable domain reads DAGVTQSPTHLIKTRGQQVTLRCSPKSGHDTVSWYQQALGQGPQFIFQYYEEEERQRGNFPDRFSGHQFPNYSSELNVNALLLGDSALYLCASTRWGTGVSPLHFGNGTRLTVT.

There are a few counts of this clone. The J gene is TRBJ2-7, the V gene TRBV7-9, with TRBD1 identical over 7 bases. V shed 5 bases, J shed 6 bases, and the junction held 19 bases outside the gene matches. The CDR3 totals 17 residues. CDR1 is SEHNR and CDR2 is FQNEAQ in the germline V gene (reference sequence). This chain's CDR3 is CASSPPATDRVVFEQYF. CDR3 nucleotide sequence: TGTGCCAGCAGCCCACCTGCGACAGACAGGGTGGTTTTCGAGCAGTACTTC.

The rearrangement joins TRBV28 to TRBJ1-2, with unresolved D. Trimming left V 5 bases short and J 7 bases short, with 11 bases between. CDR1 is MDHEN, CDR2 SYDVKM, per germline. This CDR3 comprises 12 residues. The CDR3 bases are TGTGCCAGCAGTCCCTGGGCTACTGGCTACACCTTC. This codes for CASSPWATGYTF.

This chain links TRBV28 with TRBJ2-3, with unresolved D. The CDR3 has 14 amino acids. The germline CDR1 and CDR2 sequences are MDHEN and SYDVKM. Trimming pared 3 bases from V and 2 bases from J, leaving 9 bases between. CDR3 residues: CASSLTRLTDTQYF. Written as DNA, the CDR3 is TGTGCCAGCAGTTTGACTCGCCTCACAGATACGCAGTATTTT. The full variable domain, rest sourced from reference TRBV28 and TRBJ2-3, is DVKVTQSSRYLVKRTGEKVFLECVQDMDHENMFWYRQDPGLGLRLIYFSYDVKMKEKGDIPEGYSVSREKKERFSLILESASTNQTSMYLCASSLTRLTDTQYFGPGTRLTVL.

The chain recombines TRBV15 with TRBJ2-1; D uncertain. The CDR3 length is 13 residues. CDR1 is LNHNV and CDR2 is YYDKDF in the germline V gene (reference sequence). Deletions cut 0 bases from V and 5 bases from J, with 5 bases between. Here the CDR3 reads CATSREENNEQFF. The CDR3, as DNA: TGTGCCACCAGCAGAGAAGAGAACAATGAGCAGTTCTTC.

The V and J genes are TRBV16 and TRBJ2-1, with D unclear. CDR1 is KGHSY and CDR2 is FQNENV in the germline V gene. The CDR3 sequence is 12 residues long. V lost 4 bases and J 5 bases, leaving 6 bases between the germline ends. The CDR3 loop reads CASSPLDNEQFF. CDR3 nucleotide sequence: TGTGCCAGCAGCCCCCTCGACAATGAGCAGTTCTTC.

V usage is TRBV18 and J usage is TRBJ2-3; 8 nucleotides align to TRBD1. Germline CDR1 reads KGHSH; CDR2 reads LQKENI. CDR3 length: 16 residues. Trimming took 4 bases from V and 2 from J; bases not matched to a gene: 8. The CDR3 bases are TGTGCCAGCTCACGGACGTGGGACAGGTCCACAGATACGCAGTATTTT. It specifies CASSRTWDRSTDTQYF.

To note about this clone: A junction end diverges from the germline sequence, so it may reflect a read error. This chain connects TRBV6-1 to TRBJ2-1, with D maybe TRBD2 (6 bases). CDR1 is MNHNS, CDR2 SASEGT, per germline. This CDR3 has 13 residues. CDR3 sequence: CASSRDSDNEQFF. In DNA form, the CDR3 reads TGTGCCAGCAGTAGGGACTCCGACAATGAGCAGTTCTTC.

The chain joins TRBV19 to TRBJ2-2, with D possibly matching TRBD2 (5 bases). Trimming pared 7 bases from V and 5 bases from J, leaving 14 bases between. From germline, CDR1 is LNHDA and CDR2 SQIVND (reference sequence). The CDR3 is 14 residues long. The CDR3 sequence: CASTLERGTGELFF. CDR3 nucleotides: TGTGCCAGTACTCTGGAGCGCGGGACCGGGGAGCTGTTTTTT.

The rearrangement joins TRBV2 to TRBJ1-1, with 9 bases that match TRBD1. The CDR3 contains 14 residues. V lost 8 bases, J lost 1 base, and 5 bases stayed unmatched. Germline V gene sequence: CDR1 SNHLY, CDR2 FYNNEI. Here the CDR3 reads CASCPGQGNTEAFF. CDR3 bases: TGTGCCAGCTGCCCGGGACAGGGGAACACTGAAGCTTTCTTT. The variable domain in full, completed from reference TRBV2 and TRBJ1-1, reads EPEVTQTPSHQVTQMGQEVILRCVPISNHLYFYWYRQILGQKVEFLVSFYNNEISEKSEIFDDQFSVERPDGSNFTLKIRSTKLEDSAMYFCASCPGQGNTEAFFGQGTRLTVV.

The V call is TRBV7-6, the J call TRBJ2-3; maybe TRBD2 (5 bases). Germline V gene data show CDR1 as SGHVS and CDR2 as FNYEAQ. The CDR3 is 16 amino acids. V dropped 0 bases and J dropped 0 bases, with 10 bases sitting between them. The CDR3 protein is CASSLAGGTSTDTQYF. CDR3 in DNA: TGTGCCAGCAGCTTAGCTGGAGGCACTAGCACAGATACGCAGTATTTT.

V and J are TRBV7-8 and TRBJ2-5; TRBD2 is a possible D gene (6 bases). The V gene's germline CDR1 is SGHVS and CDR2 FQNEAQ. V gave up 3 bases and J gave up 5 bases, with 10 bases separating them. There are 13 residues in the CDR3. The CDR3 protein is CASSFTGVETQYF. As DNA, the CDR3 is TGTGCCAGCAGCTTCACGGGAGTTGAGACCCAGTACTTC.

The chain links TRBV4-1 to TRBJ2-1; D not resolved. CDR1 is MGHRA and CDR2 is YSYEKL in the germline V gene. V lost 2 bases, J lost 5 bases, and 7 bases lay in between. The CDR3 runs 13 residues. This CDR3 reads CASSQTRDNEQFF. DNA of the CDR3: TGCGCCAGCAGCCAAACCCGGGACAATGAGCAGTTCTTC.